This T cell receptor beta chain was profiled in a study of shared clonotypes between healthy human individuals. Some clones are missing from TCRdb's copy, which holds only in-frame ones; the method was immunoSEQ multiplex PCR. The table includes some 700,000 clones, about 92% detected once. This CDR3 has 14 amino acids. V shed 4 bases, J shed 2 bases, and the junction held 5 bases outside the gene matches. Germline lookup yields CDR1 PRHDT and CDR2 FYEKMQ (reference sequence). The receptor comes from a young man in good health. Some clones in this sample may be carry-over from other donors' samples. V usage is TRBV13 and J usage is TRBJ2-7, with TRBD1 matching over 7 bases. Material: memory CD8+ T cells from PBMCs. Regarding subset: CD45RO+ cells pooled with CCR7-negative TemRA cells. DNA of the CDR3: TGTGCCAGCAGCTCACCGGACAGGACCTACGAGCAGTACTTC. Amino acid sequence: CASSSPDRTYEQYF.